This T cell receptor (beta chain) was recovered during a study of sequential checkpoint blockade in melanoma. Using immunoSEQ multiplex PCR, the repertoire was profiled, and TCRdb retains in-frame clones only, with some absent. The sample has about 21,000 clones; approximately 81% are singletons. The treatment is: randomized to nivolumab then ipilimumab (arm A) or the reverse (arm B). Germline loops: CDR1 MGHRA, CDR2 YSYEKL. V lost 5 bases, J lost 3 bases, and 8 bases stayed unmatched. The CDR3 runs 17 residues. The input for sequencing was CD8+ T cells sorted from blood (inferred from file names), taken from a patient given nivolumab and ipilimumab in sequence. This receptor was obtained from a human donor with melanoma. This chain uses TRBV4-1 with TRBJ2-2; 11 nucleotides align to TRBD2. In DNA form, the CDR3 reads TGCGCCAGCAGCTCGGCAGGGACTAGCGGATACACCGGGGAGCTGTTTTTT. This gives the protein CASSSAGTSGYTGELFF.